The present entry profiles one TCR beta chain with its context. The data are from a study of T cell responses to AZD1222 COVID-19 vaccine. The germline gives CDR1 MDHEN, CDR2 SYDVKM. Trimming removed 6 bases from V and 15 bases from J, with 21 bases in between. This CDR3 is built from 13 residues. TCRdb's copy holds only in-frame clones and misses some; the assay was immunoSEQ multiplex PCR. The data contain 110,000 or so clones, about 87% of them singletons. The chain is built from TRBV28 and TRBJ1-5, with D hard to call. The source of this sequence is an adult in good health. Sequences were derived from peripheral blood, sampled on day 0 of AZD1222 vaccination. The CDR3 here is CASSNLGPRLPHF. CDR3 bases: TGTGCCAGCAGCAACCTAGGACCCCGGTTGCCGCATTTT.